This T cell receptor (beta chain) came from a study of blood T cell repertoires in COVID-19. Looking at the study overall: COVID-19 samples from acute and convalescent phases originated in the United States, Italy and Spain. Nucleic acid was either cDNA or gDNA, and it came from T cells, B-cell-depleted T cells, or PBMCs.

CDR1 and CDR2 from the germline V gene are LGHNA and YSLEER. Trimming removed 0 bases at V and 5 bases at J, with 11 bases between. The CDR3 is 15 amino acids. As originally analysed: Estimated nucleated cell counts came from reference gene primer amplification. Libraries were prepared by immunoSEQ multiplex PCR; TCRdb keeps only in-frame clonotypes and omits some of them. V, J and clone size reflect that table, while D and trimming were determined from the DNA. This sample has approximately 180,000 clones; approximately 83% occur once, and the top ten carry roughly 9.7%. Sequenced material: peripheral blood. This TCR was sampled from a human donor with active or convalescent COVID-19. The donor label of this sample is uncertain. The rearrangement joins TRBV4-3 to TRBJ1-5; no definite D call. CDR3 DNA sequence: TGCGCCAGCAGCCAAGAATTTCAGACATATCAGCCCCAGCATTTT. Translation gives CASSQEFQTYQPQHF.